This T cell receptor (beta chain) appears in the sequencing data of a study of beta chain features in type 1 diabetes. Study-level findings and limits: Fewer junction insertions and more nucleotide deletions appeared in type 1 diabetes patients. There was a possibility that cDNA sequencing over-represented cells with high TCR expression. TCRB CDR3 length was moderately but significantly reduced in all four CD4+ subsets of Type 1 diabetes patients.

This clone turned up a few times. Its target is not known. Expressed TCRB transcripts were sequenced, since all the RNA that had been isolated was reverse transcribed. Here immunoSEQ multiplex PCR was the method, and the copy in TCRdb shows in-frame clones only, minus some. Among under 800,000 clones listed, less than 20% were seen once. Germline V gene data show CDR1 as SGHTA and CDR2 as FQGNSA. This CDR3 contains 16 residues. V was pared by 5 bases and J by 0 bases, with 14 bases between. This sequence joins TRBV7-2 and TRBJ2-4; TRBD2 is a possible D gene (6 bases). The source material was naive CD4+ T cells from blood. The origin of this receptor is a man between 18 and 35 years old in good health. CDR3 sequence reads: CASSPSEGIAKNIQYF. In DNA, the CDR3 is TGTGCCAGCAGCCCCTCGGAGGGTATAGCCAAAAACATTCAGTACTTC.